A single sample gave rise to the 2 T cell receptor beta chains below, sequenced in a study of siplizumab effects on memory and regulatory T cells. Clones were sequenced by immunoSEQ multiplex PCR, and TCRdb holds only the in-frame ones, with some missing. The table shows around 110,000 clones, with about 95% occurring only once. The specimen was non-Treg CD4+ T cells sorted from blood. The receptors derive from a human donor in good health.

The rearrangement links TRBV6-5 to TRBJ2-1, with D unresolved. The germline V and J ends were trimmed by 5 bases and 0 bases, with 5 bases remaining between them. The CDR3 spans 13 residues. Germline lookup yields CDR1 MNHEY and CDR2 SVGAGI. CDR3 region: CASSPNSYNEQFF. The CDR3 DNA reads TGTGCCAGCAGTCCCAACTCCTACAATGAGCAGTTCTTC.

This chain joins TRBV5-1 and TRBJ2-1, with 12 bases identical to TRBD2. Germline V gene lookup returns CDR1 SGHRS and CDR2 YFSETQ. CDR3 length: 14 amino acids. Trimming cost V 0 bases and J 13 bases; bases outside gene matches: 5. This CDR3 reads CASSLGTSGNPQFF. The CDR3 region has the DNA TGCGCCAGCAGCTTGGGGACTAGCGGGAACCCACAGTTCTTC.